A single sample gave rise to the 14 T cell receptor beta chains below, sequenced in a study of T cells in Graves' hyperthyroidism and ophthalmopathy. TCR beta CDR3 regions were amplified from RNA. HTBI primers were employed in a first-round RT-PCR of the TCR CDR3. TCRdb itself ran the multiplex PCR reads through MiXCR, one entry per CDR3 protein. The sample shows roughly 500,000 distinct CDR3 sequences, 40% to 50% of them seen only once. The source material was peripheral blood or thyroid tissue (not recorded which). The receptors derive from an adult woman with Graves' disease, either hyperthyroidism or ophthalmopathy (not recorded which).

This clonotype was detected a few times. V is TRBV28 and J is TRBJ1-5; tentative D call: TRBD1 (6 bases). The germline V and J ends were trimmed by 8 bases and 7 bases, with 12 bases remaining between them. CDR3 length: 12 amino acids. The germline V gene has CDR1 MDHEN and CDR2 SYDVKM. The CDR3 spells CASGRGGQPQHF. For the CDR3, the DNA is TGTGCCAGCGGCAGGGGAGGGCAGCCCCAGCATTTT.

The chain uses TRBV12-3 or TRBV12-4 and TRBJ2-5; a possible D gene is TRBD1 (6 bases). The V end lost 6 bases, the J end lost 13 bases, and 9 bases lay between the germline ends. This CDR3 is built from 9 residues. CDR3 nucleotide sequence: TGTGCCAGCAGCGCGACAGGGTACTTC. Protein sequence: CASSATGYF.

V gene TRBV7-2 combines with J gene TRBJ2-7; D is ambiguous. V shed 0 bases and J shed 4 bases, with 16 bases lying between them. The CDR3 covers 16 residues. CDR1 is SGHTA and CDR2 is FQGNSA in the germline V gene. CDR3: CASSLAGSPRWYEQYF. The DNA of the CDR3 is TGTGCCAGCAGCTTAGCAGGGTCTCCCCGTTGGTACGAGCAGTACTTC.

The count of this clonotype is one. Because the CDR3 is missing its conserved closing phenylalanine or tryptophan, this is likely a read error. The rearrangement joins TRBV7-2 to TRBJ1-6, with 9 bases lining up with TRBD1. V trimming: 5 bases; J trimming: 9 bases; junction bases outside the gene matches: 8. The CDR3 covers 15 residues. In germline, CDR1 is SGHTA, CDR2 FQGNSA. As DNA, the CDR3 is TGTGCCAGCAGCGGGACAGGGATCGTGCTTTCACCCCTCCACGTT. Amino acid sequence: CASSGTGIVLSPLHV.

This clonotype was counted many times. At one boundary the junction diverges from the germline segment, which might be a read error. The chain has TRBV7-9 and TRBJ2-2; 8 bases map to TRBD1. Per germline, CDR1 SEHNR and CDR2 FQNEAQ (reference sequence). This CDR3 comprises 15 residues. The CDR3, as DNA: TGTGCCAGCAGTTCGTGGGACAGGAACGCCGGGGAGCTGTTTTTT. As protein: CASSSWDRNAGELFF. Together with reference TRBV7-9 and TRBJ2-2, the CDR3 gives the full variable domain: DTGVSQNPRHKITKRGQNVTFRCDPISEHNRLYWYRQTLGQGPEFLTYFQNEAQLEKSRLLSDRFSAERPKGSFSTLEIQRTEQGDSAMYLCASSSWDRNAGELFFGEGSRLTVL.

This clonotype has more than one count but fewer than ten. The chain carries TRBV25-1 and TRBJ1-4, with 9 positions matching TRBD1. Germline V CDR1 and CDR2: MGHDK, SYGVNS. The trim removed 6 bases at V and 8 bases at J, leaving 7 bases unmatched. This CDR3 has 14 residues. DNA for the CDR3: TGTGCCAGCAGAGGGGACAGGGCGGACGAAAAACTGTTTTTT. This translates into CASRGDRADEKLFF.

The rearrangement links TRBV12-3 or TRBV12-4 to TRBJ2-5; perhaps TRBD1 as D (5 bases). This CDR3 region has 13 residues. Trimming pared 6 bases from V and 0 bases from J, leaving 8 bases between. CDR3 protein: CASRPTDQETQYF. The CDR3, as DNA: TGTGCCAGCAGGCCGACAGACCAAGAGACCCAGTACTTC.

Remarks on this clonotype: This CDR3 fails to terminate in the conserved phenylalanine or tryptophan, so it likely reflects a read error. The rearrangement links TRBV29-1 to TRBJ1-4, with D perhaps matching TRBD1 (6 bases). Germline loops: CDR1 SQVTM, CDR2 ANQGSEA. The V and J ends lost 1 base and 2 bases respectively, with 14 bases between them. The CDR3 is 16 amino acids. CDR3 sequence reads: CSVEGVIGGTNEKLFL. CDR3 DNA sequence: TGCAGCGTTGAAGGGGTGATCGGGGGCACTAATGAAAAACTGTTTCTT.

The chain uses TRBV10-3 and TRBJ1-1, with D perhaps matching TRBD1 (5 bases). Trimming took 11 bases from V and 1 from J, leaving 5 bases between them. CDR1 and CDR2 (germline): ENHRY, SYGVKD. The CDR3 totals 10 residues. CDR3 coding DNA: TGTGCCGACAGGAACACTGAAGCTTTCTTT. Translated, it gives CADRNTEAFF.

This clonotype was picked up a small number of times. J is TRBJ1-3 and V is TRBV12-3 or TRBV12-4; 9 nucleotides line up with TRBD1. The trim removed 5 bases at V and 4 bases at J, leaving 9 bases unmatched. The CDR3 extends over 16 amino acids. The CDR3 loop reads CASSLSGTGRGNTIYF. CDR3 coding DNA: TGTGCCAGCAGTCTTAGCGGGACAGGGCGAGGAAACACCATATATTTT.

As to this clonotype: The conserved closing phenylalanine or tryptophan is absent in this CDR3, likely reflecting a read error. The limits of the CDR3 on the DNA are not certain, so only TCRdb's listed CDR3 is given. The chain's CDR3 is CSARRQGA. This sequence joins TRBV20-1 and TRBJ1-4; the DNA was not compared with TRBD1, the D call given in the table. The CDR3 has 8 amino acids, counting both end residues. Germline V gene lookup returns CDR1 DFQATT and CDR2 SNEGSKA (reference sequence).

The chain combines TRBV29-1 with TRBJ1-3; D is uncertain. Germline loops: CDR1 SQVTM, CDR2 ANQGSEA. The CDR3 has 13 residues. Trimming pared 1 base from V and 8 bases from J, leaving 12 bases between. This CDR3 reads CSVEGGTVYTIYF. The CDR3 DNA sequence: TGCAGCGTTGAAGGGGGAACAGTGTACACCATATATTTT.

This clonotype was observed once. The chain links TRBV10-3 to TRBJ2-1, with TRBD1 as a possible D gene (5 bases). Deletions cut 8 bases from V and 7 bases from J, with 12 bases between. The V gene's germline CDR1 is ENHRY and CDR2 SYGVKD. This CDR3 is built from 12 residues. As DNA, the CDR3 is TGTGCCATCTCAGGGTTGGAGAATGAGCAGTTCTTC. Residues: CAISGLENEQFF.

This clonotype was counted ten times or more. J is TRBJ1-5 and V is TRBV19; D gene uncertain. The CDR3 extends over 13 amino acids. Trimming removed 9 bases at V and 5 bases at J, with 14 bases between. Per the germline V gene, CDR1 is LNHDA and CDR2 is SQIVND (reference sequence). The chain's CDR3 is CASTIRGDQPQHF. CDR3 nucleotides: TGTGCCAGCACCATCCGGGGTGATCAGCCCCAGCATTTT.